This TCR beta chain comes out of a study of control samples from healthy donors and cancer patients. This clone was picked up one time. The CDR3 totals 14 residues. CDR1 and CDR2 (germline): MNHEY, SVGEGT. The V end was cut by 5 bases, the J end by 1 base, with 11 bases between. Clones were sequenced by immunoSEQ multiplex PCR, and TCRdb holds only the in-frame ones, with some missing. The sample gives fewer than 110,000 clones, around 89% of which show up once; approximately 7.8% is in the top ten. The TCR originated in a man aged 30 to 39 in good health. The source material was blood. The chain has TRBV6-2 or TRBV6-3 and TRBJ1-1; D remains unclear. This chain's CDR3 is CASSTTYPNTEAFF. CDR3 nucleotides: TGTGCCAGCAGTACCACCTATCCGAACACTGAAGCTTTCTTT.